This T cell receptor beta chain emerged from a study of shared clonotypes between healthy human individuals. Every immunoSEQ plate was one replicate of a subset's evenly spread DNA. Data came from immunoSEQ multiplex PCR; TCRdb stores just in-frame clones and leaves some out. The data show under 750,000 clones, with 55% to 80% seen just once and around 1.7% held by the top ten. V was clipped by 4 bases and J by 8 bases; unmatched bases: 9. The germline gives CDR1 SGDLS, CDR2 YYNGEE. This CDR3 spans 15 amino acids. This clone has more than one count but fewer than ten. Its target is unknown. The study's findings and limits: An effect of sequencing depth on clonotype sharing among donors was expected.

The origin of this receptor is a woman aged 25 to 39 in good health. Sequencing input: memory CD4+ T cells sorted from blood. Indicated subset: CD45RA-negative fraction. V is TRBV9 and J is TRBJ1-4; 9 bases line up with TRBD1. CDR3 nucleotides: TGTGCCAGCAGCCTAGGAGAGACAGGGGGGGAAAAACTGTTTTTT. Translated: CASSLGETGGEKLFF.